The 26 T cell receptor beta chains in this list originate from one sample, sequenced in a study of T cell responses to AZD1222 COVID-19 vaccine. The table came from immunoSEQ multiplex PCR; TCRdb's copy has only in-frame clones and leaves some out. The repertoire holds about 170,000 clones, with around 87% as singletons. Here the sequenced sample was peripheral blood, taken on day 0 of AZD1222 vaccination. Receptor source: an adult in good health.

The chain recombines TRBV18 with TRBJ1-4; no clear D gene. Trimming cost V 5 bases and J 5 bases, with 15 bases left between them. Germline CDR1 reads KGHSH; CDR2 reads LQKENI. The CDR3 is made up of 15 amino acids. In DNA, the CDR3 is TGTGCCAGCTCAGTTCAAGGCGGCTTAAATGAAAAACTGTTTTTT. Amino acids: CASSVQGGLNEKLFF.

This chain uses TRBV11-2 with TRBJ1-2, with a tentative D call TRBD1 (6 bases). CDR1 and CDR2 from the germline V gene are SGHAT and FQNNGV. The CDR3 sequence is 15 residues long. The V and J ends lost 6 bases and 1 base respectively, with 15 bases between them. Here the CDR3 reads CASRPTEGGNYGYTF. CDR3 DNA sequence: TGTGCCAGCAGACCCACGGAGGGGGGTAACTATGGCTACACCTTC.

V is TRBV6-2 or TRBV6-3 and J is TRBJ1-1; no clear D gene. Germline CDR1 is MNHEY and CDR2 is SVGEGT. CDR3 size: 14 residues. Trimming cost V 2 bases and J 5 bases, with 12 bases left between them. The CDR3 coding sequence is TGTGCCAGCAGTTACGGCCTTAGAGCAACTGAAGCTTTCTTT. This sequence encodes CASSYGLRATEAFF.

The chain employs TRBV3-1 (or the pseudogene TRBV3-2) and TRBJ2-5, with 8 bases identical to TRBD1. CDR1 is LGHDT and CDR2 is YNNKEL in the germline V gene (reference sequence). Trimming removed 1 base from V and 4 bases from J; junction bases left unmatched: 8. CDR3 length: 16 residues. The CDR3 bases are TGTGCCAGCAGCCAAGGGCAGGGGGCTAGGAGAGAGACCCAGTACTTC. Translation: CASSQGQGARRETQYF.

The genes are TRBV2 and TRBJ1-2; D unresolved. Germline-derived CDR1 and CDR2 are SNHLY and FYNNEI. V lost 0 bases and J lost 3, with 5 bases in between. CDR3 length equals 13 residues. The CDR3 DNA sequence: TGTGCCAGCAGTGAAGCGCGACACTATGGCTACACCTTC. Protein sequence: CASSEARHYGYTF.

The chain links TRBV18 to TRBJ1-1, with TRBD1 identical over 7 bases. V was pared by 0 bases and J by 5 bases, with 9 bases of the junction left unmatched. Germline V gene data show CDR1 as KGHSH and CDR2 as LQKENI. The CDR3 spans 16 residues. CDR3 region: CASSPPGSHRGTEAFF. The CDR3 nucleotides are TGTGCCAGCTCACCACCGGGGTCCCACAGGGGTACTGAAGCTTTCTTT.

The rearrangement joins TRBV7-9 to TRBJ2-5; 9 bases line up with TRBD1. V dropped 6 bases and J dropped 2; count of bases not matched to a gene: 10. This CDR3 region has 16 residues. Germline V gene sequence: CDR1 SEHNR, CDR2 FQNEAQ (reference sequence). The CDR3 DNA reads TGTGCCAGCAGTACCCCCGGGACAGGGAAACAAGAGACCCAGTACTTC. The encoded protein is CASSTPGTGKQETQYF.

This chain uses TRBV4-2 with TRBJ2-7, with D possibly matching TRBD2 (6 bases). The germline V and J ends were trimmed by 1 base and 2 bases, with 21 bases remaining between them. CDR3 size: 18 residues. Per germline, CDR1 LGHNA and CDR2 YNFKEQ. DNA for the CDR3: TGTGCCAGCAGCCAAGGCGTTGGCGGGGCGTTTGACCCCTACGAGCAGTACTTC. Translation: CASSQGVGGAFDPYEQYF.

The CDR3 sequence is CASSEIPAGPQPQHF. CDR3 DNA sequence: TGTGCCAGCAGTGAAATCCCGGCAGGTCCCCAGCCCCAGCATTTT. This chain links TRBV6-1 with TRBJ1-5; D is undetermined. CDR1 and CDR2 (germline): MNHNS, SASEGT. V was trimmed by 2 bases and J by 7 bases, leaving 15 bases between them. CDR3 size: 15 residues.

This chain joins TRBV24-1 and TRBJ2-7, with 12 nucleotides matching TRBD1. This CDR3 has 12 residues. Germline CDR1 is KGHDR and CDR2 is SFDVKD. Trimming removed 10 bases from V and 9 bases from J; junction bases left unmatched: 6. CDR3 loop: CATGDRGLVQYF. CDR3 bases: TGTGCCACAGGGGACAGGGGGCTTGTGCAGTACTTC.

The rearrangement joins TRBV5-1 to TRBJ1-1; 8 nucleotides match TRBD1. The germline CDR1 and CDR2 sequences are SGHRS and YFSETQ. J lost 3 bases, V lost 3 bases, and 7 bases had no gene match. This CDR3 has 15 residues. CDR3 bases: TGCGCCAGCAGCTCGGACAGGGTTCCCGACACTGAAGCTTTCTTT. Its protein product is CASSSDRVPDTEAFF.

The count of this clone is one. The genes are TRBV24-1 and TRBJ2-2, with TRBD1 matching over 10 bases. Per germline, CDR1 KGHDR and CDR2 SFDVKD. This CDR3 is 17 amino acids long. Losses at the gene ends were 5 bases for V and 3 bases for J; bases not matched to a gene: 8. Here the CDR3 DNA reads TGTGCCACCAGTGCCTCCCCCGGGACAGGGGACACCGGGGAGCTGTTTTTT. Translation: CATSASPGTGDTGELFF.

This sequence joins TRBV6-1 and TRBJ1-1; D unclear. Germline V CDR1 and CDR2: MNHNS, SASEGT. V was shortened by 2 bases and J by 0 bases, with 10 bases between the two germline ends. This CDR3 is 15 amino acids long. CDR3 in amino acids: CASSEYVHLNTEAFF. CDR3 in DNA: TGTGCCAGCAGTGAATACGTCCACCTGAACACTGAAGCTTTCTTT.

For the CDR3, the DNA is TGTGCCAGCAGCCTGCGGGTGGCGGGGAACTATGGCTACACCTTC. Encoded protein: CASSLRVAGNYGYTF. This chain joins TRBV5-8 and TRBJ1-2; no firm D call. CDR3 length: 15 amino acids. Germline V CDR1 and CDR2: SGHTS, YDEGEE. Trimming removed 4 bases at V and 2 bases at J, with 15 bases between.

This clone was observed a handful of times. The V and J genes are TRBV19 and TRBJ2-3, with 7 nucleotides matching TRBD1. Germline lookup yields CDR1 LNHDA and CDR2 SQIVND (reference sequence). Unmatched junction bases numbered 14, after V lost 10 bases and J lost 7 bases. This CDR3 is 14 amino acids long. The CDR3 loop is CATKRQGSTHTQYF. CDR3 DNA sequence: TGTGCCACCAAGAGACAGGGATCGACGCATACGCAGTATTTT.

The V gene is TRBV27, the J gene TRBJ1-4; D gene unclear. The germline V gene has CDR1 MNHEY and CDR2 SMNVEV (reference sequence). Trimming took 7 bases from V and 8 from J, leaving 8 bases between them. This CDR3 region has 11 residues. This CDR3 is CASKLREKLFF. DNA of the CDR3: TGTGCCAGCAAGCTTAGGGAAAAACTGTTTTTT.

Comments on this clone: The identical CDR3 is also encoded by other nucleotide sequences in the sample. CDR3 nucleotide sequence: TGCAGTGCTAGACGAGAGACCCAGTACTTC. This translates into CSARRETQYF. The chain links TRBV20-1 to TRBJ2-5, with D uncertain. V lost 2 bases and J lost 4, with 2 bases in between. There are 10 residues in the CDR3. CDR1 and CDR2 from the germline V gene are DFQATT and SNEGSKA (reference sequence).

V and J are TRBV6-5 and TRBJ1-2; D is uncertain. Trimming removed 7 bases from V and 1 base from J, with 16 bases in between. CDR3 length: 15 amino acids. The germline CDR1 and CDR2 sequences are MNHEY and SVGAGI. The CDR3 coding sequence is TGTGCCAGCACCTCCGGAGCGGGGAATAACTATGGCTACACCTTC. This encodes CASTSGAGNNYGYTF.

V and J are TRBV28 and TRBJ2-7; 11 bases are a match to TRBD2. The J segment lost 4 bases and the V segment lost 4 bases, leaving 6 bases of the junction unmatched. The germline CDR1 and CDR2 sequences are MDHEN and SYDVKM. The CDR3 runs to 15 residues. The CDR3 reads CASSSTSGAIYEQYF. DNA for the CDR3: TGTGCCAGCAGTTCGACTAGCGGGGCGATTTACGAGCAGTACTTC.

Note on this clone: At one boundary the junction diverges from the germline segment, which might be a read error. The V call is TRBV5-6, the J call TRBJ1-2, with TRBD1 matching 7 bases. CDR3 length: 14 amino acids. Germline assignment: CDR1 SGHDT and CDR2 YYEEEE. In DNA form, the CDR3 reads TGTGCCAGCAGCGTAGGGACAGTTTTTGGAACCTTAAGATTC. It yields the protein CASSVGTVFGTLRF.

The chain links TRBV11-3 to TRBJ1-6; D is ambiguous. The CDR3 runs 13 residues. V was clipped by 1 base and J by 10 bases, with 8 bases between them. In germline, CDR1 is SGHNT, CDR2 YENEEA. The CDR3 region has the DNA TGTGCCAGCAGCTTAGGAACGGCCTCACCCCTCCACTTT. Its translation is CASSLGTASPLHF.

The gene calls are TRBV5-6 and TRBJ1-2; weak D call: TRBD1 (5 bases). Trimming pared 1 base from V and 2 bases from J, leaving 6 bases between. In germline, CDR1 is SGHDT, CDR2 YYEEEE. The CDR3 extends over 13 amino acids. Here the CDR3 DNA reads TGTGCCAGCAGCTTGAGACAGAACTATGGCTACACCTTC. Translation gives CASSLRQNYGYTF. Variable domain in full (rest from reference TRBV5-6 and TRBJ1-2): DAGVTQSPTHLIKTRGQQVTLRCSPKSGHDTVSWYQQALGQGPQFIFQYYEEEERQRGNFPDRFSGHQFPNYSSELNVNALLLGDSALYLCASSLRQNYGYTFGSGTRLTVV.

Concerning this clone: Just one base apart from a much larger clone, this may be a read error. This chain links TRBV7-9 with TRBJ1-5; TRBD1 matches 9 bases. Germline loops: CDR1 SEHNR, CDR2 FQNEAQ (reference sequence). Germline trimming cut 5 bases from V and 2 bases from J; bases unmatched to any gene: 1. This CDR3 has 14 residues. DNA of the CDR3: TGTGCCAGCAGCCGGACAGGGGGCAATCAGCCCCAGCATTTT. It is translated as CASSRTGGNQPQHF.

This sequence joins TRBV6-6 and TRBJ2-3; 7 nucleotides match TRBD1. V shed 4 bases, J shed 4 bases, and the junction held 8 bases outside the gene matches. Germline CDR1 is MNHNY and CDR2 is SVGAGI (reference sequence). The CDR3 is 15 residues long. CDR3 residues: CASSFPTGASDTQYF. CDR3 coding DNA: TGTGCCAGCAGTTTCCCCACAGGGGCATCAGATACGCAGTATTTT.

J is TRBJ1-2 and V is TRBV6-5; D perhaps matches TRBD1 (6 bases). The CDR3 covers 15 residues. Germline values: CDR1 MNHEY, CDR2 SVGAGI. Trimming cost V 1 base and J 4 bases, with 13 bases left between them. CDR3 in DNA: TGTGCCAGCAGTTACTTCCTTACAGGGTCCTATGGCTACACCTTC. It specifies CASSYFLTGSYGYTF.

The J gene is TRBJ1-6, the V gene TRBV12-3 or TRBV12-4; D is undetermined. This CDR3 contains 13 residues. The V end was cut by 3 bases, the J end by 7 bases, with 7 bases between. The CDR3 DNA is TGTGCCAGCAGTTTTGGGCCCAATTCACCCCTCCACTTT. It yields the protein CASSFGPNSPLHF.